This TCR beta chain was recorded in a study of T cell responses to AZD1222 COVID-19 vaccine. Study-wide results and caveats: Most donors were white British and more were female, and clonal diversity was possibly underestimated. The peak T cell response came first, and repertoires were sampled only after it.

Second-dose schedules of about 4 or about 12 weeks were combined. This clone was detected only once. Its antigen is currently unknown. The CDR3 runs to 14 residues. CDR1 is LGHDT and CDR2 is YNNKEL in the germline V gene (reference sequence). Trimming pared 4 bases from V and 2 bases from J, leaving 12 bases between. Some clones are missing from TCRdb's copy, which holds only in-frame ones; the method was immunoSEQ multiplex PCR. The sample yields 200,000 or so clones, 93% seen once. The rearrangement uses TRBV3-1 (or the pseudogene TRBV3-2) and TRBJ2-7, with D perhaps given as TRBD1 or TRBD2 (6 bases each). The sequence was collected from an adult who received the AZD1222 COVID-19 vaccine. Sample: peripheral blood, taken 28 days after the second AZD1222 dose. The CDR3: CASSLGGGPYEQYF. The DNA for the CDR3 is TGTGCCAGCAGCCTCGGTGGGGGGCCCTACGAGCAGTACTTC.